Each of the 29 T cell receptor beta chains below was sequenced from the same sample in a study of CD8 T cells in Susac syndrome (dated by TCRdb to between 2018 and 2020). The library was prepared using the immunoSEQ multiplex PCR assay. RNA was extracted using the RNeasy kit, and roughly 0.5 to 1 ug of the RNA was reverse transcribed with random hexamers. TCRdb trimmed public reads at Q25 via fastp, called clones via MiXCR and kept in-frame beta chains. Every CDR3 protein is listed once, alongside the most common genes and DNA of its rows. This sample is represented by fewer than 80,000 distinct CDR3 sequences; roughly 95% of them were singletons. The ten largest clones capture about 0.5% of the sample. The material sequenced was CD8+ T cells from PBMCs. These TCRs come from a human donor with Susac syndrome.

The V call is TRBV9, the J call TRBJ1-1; TRBD1 might be the D (6 bases). The germline gives CDR1 SGDLS, CDR2 YYNGEE. This CDR3 is 17 amino acids long. V was trimmed by 1 base and J by 0 bases, leaving 16 bases between them. CDR3 residues: CASSVSQGLIMNTEAFF. CDR3 nucleotides: TGTGCCAGCAGCGTATCCCAGGGGCTAATTATGAACACTGAAGCTTTCTTT.

The chain uses TRBV30 and TRBJ2-3; D is undetermined. V lost 1 base, J lost 6 bases, and 11 bases lay in between. The CDR3 consists of 13 residues. From germline, CDR1 is GTSNPN and CDR2 SVGIG (reference sequence). CDR3 residues: CAWSASLRDTQYF. The CDR3 DNA follows: TGTGCCTGGAGTGCCTCCCTGAGGGATACGCAGTATTTT.

The rearrangement links TRBV24-1 to TRBJ1-5; D is unresolved. Germline values: CDR1 KGHDR, CDR2 SFDVKD. Deletions cut 0 bases from V and 4 bases from J, with 0 bases between. The length of the CDR3 is 12 residues. CDR3 loop: CATSDLNQPQHF. In DNA, the CDR3 is TGTGCCACCAGTGATTTGAATCAGCCCCAGCATTTT.

The V call is TRBV19, the J call TRBJ2-1; 7 bases fit TRBD2. The CDR3 loop spans 14 amino acids. Unmatched junction bases numbered 2, after V lost 3 bases and J lost 3 bases. Germline CDR1 is LNHDA and CDR2 is SQIVND (reference sequence). CDR3 amino acids: CASSIGEGYNEQFF. The CDR3 nucleotides are TGTGCCAGTAGTATCGGGGAGGGCTACAATGAGCAGTTCTTC.

The rearrangement uses TRBV14 and TRBJ2-5, with D possibly being TRBD2 (6 bases). Germline CDR1 is SGHDN and CDR2 is FVKESK. The CDR3 length is 11 residues. The V end was cut by 3 bases, the J end by 9 bases, with 8 bases between. This chain's CDR3 is CASSHGEAQYF. The CDR3 DNA sequence: TGTGCCAGCAGCCACGGGGAGGCCCAGTACTTC.

This clonotype was picked up one time. This chain connects TRBV7-3 to TRBJ2-2; D is ambiguous. V was trimmed by 5 bases and J by 5 bases, leaving 9 bases between them. Germline V gene lookup returns CDR1 SGHTA and CDR2 FQGTGA. The CDR3 length is 13 residues. The CDR3 is CASSGLETGELFF. The DNA of the CDR3 is TGTGCCAGCAGCGGCCTTGAGACCGGGGAGCTGTTTTTT.

V usage is TRBV5-6 and J usage is TRBJ2-3; D unclear. Trimming removed 2 bases from V and 6 bases from J, with 7 bases in between. Germline V gene lookup returns CDR1 SGHDT and CDR2 YYEEEE. The CDR3 loop spans 12 amino acids. The CDR3 sequence: CASSLFRDTQYF. CDR3 bases: TGTGCCAGCAGCTTATTCAGGGATACGCAGTATTTT. Variable domain in full (rest from reference TRBV5-6 and TRBJ2-3): DAGVTQSPTHLIKTRGQQVTLRCSPKSGHDTVSWYQQALGQGPQFIFQYYEEEERQRGNFPDRFSGHQFPNYSSELNVNALLLGDSALYLCASSLFRDTQYFGPGTRLTVL.

The V call is TRBV7-9, the J call TRBJ2-7; no clear D. V shed 6 bases and J shed 0 bases, with 12 bases lying between them. Germline values: CDR1 SEHNR, CDR2 FQNEAQ (reference sequence). This CDR3 has 14 amino acids. CDR3 sequence reads: CASSQPTYSYEQYF. The CDR3, as DNA: TGTGCCAGCAGTCAACCCACGTACTCCTACGAGCAGTACTTC.

This chain uses TRBV30 with TRBJ2-1; perhaps D is TRBD1 or TRBD2 (5 bases each). The germline CDR1 and CDR2 sequences are GTSNPN and SVGIG (reference sequence). CDR3 length: 13 residues. V shed 4 bases and J shed 7 bases, with 14 bases lying between them. The CDR3 sequence is CAWNEGRWNEQFF. The CDR3 DNA sequence: TGTGCCTGGAACGAGGGGCGGTGGAATGAGCAGTTCTTC.

The chain employs TRBV7-9 and TRBJ2-5; no reliable D call. Germline V gives CDR1 SEHNR, CDR2 FQNEAQ (reference sequence). CDR3 length: 13 residues. V was cut by 3 bases and J by 1 base, with 6 bases left in between. The CDR3 protein is CASSFRIQETQYF. CDR3 DNA: TGTGCCAGCAGCTTTAGGATCCAAGAGACCCAGTACTTC.

J is TRBJ2-2 and V is TRBV12-3 or TRBV12-4, with D possibly matching TRBD2 (6 bases). The CDR3 is made up of 15 amino acids. Trimming cost V 3 bases and J 1 base, with 9 bases left between them. CDR3 bases: TGTGCCAGCAGTTTGAGGGGAGGGAACACCGGGGAGCTGTTTTTT. This codes for CASSLRGGNTGELFF.

J is TRBJ2-3 and V is TRBV5-6; 9 nucleotides agree with TRBD2. Germline lookup yields CDR1 SGHDT and CDR2 YYEEEE. This CDR3 region has 16 residues. V trimming: 2 bases; J trimming: 6 bases; junction bases outside the gene matches: 10. CDR3 in amino acids: CASSFGTGTSPDTQYF. The CDR3 DNA reads as TGTGCCAGCAGCTTTGGAACCGGGACTAGCCCGGATACGCAGTATTTT. The variable domain in full, with the rest retrieved from reference TRBV5-6 and TRBJ2-3, is DAGVTQSPTHLIKTRGQQVTLRCSPKSGHDTVSWYQQALGQGPQFIFQYYEEEERQRGNFPDRFSGHQFPNYSSELNVNALLLGDSALYLCASSFGTGTSPDTQYFGPGTRLTVL.

The chain is built from TRBV25-1 and TRBJ2-5; the D gene is possibly TRBD1 (6 bases). Trimming removed 3 bases from V and 3 bases from J, with 17 bases in between. CDR3 size: 16 residues. Germline V gene lookup returns CDR1 MGHDK and CDR2 SYGVNS. The CDR3 region has the DNA TGTGCCAGCAGTGACCCCCACCCTCAGGGGAAAGAGACCCAGTACTTC. The encoded protein is CASSDPHPQGKETQYF.

This chain uses TRBV7-9 with TRBJ1-2, with 9 bases that match TRBD1. Germline V gene data show CDR1 as SEHNR and CDR2 as FQNEAQ (reference sequence). Trimming removed 5 bases from V and 8 bases from J; junction bases left unmatched: 6. CDR3 length: 13 amino acids. The CDR3 nucleotides read TGTGCCAGCAGCGGAGGGACAGGGAACGGCTACACCTTC. It codes for CASSGGTGNGYTF.

The rearrangement uses TRBV9 and TRBJ1-5, with unresolved D. V lost 0 bases, J lost 5 bases, and 9 bases lay in between. This CDR3 has 14 residues. Looked up from germline, CDR1 is SGDLS and CDR2 is YYNGEE. This CDR3 is CASSVGSRHQPQHF. In DNA, the CDR3 is TGTGCCAGCAGCGTAGGAAGCCGCCATCAGCCCCAGCATTTT.

This sequence joins TRBV27 and TRBJ1-1, with no clear D. Germline V gene lookup returns CDR1 MNHEY and CDR2 SMNVEV (reference sequence). Trimming took 6 bases from V and 7 from J, leaving 21 bases between them. CDR3 length: 15 amino acids. The CDR3 coding sequence is TGTGCCAGCAGCTTGAGAGGACGGGCGGCCAATGAAGCTTTCTTT. This encodes CASSLRGRAANEAFF.

The chain joins TRBV5-6 to TRBJ2-7; 14 bases map to TRBD2. Germline V gives CDR1 SGHDT, CDR2 YYEEEE. This CDR3 spans 15 amino acids. With 2 bases clipped from V and 5 bases from J, the junction kept 3 bases outside the gene matches. CDR3 bases: TGTGCCAGCAGCTTCGGGACTAGCGGGGGAAACGAGCAGTACTTC. Amino acids: CASSFGTSGGNEQYF.

This chain connects TRBV2 to TRBJ1-1, with unresolved D. The CDR3 is 11 residues long. With 10 bases removed from V and 2 bases from J, the gap between germline ends came to 8 bases. Germline V lookup: CDR1 SNHLY, CDR2 FYNNEI. CDR3: CATLTNTEAFF. The CDR3 nucleotides read TGTGCCACCTTGACCAACACTGAAGCTTTCTTT.

V usage is TRBV29-1 and J usage is TRBJ2-3, with 8 bases matching TRBD2. Trimming at V came to 4 bases and at J to 1 base, leaving 4 bases not matched to a gene. The CDR3 contains 14 residues. The germline gives CDR1 SQVTM, CDR2 ANQGSEA. The CDR3 spells CSVAPTSGTDTQYF. The DNA of the CDR3 is TGCAGCGTTGCCCCGACTAGCGGCACAGATACGCAGTATTTT.

This chain connects TRBV5-4 to TRBJ2-7; 11 bases match TRBD2. Germline V gives CDR1 SGHNT, CDR2 YYREEE (reference sequence). The J segment lost 4 bases and the V segment lost 3 bases, leaving 3 bases of the junction unmatched. The CDR3 is 14 amino acids. Here the CDR3 reads CASSYSGGAYEQYF. DNA of the CDR3: TGTGCCAGCAGCTATAGCGGGGGGGCATACGAGCAGTACTTC.

V gene TRBV25-1 combines with J gene TRBJ1-2; 8 bases map to TRBD1. The CDR3 consists of 16 residues. Trimming cost V 2 bases and J 3 bases; bases outside gene matches: 8. Germline V gives CDR1 MGHDK, CDR2 SYGVNS. CDR3 amino acids: CASSEQGAGVDYGYTF. In nucleotides, the CDR3 is TGTGCCAGCAGTGAACAGGGGGCAGGGGTGGACTATGGCTACACCTTC.

The CDR3 sequence is CASSVAGSGNYEQYF. CDR3 DNA: TGTGCCAGCAGCGTAGCCGGTAGCGGGAACTACGAGCAGTACTTC. The chain uses TRBV9 and TRBJ2-7, with 8 bases matching TRBD2. CDR1 and CDR2 from the germline V gene are SGDLS and YYNGEE. The CDR3 is 15 residues long. V was pared by 0 bases and J by 3 bases, with 5 bases of the junction left unmatched.

This rearrangement joins TRBV7-9 to TRBJ2-2, with 9 bases lining up with TRBD2. The CDR3 totals 16 residues. Trimming at V came to 4 bases and at J to 7 bases, leaving 10 bases not matched to a gene. CDR1 and CDR2 (germline): SEHNR, FQNEAQ (reference sequence). For the CDR3, the DNA is TGTGCCAGCAGCTCCCGGGATAGCGGGGGAAGCGGGGAGCTGTTTTTT. Translating it yields CASSSRDSGGSGELFF.

The CDR3 sequence: CASSYSDSSTDTQYF. The CDR3 region has the DNA TGTGCCAGCAGTTATTCGGACAGCAGCACAGATACGCAGTATTTT. The chain is built from TRBV6-5 and TRBJ2-3, with D maybe TRBD1 (6 bases). From germline, CDR1 is MNHEY and CDR2 SVGAGI. The V end was cut by 3 bases, the J end by 0 bases, with 10 bases between. This CDR3 region has 15 residues.

V gene TRBV7-9 combines with J gene TRBJ1-1, with D possibly being TRBD1 (5 bases). Germline V gene lookup returns CDR1 SEHNR and CDR2 FQNEAQ (reference sequence). This CDR3 has 11 residues. This CDR3 is CPTQGNTEAFF. CDR3 DNA: TGTCCCACCCAGGGGAACACTGAAGCTTTCTTT.

V gene TRBV27 combines with J gene TRBJ1-4, with D possibly matching TRBD1 (5 bases). This CDR3 comprises 12 residues. Trimming removed 3 bases at V and 11 bases at J, with 10 bases between. Germline V gene lookup returns CDR1 MNHEY and CDR2 SMNVEV (reference sequence). The CDR3 sequence: CASSFGGGKLFF. In nucleotides, the CDR3 is TGTGCCAGCAGTTTCGGCGGGGGGAAACTGTTTTTT.

J is TRBJ2-3 and V is TRBV3-1; 9 bases match TRBD2. V lost 0 bases to trimming and J lost 3 bases; unmatched junction nucleotides: 16. Germline V gives CDR1 LGHDT, CDR2 YNNKEL (reference sequence). The CDR3 runs 20 residues. CDR3 residues: CASSQEVSLMGLAVTDTQYF. The CDR3 DNA reads as TGTGCCAGCAGCCAAGAGGTTTCCTTGATGGGACTAGCTGTGACAGATACGCAGTATTTT.

V and J are TRBV7-2 and TRBJ2-3; unclear D gene. CDR3 length: 16 amino acids. V lost 5 bases and J lost 2, with 17 bases in between. Germline CDR1 and CDR2: SGHTA and FQGNSA. This CDR3 is CASSGISSWSTDTQYF. The CDR3 DNA reads as TGTGCCAGCAGCGGAATAAGCAGCTGGTCCACAGATACGCAGTATTTT.

As for this clonotype: Germline is not matched at one junction end, which may reflect a read error. The rearrangement uses TRBV11-2 and TRBJ2-1; 7 nucleotides align to TRBD2. The length of the CDR3 is 13 residues. Germline V lookup: CDR1 SGHAT, CDR2 FQNNGV. CDR3 sequence (DNA): TGTGCCAGCAGAGTCCCCGGGGGGACGAGAACGATCTTC. Translated: CASRVPGGTRTIF.